What follows is one T cell receptor beta chain and its context. In the source study's methods: Amplification of reference gene primers was used by the study to estimate nucleated cell counts. Some clones are missing from TCRdb's copy, which holds only in-frame ones; the method was immunoSEQ multiplex PCR. V and J calls plus clone size are reproduced from that table; the DNA served to infer D and trimming. The sample holds about 390,000 clones; around 87% are singletons and the top ten take around 10%. Recruitment covered some 25 US areas and drew participants whose ages spanned roughly 18 to 90 years. Participants reported their clinical history, and cohort assignment relied on those reports. The sample comes from a study of blood T cell repertoires in COVID-19. Whole-study context: Samples of COVID-19 (acute and convalescent) were obtained from the United States, Italy and Spain.

This CDR3 contains 13 residues. Trimming cost V 4 bases and J 5 bases, with 11 bases left between them. This receptor was obtained from a woman in her forties or fifties who had recovered from COVID-19. Specimen: PBMCs or T cells enriched from blood (not recorded which). The chain couples TRBV12-3 or TRBV12-4 to TRBJ1-1; D call uncertain. The CDR3 DNA sequence: TGTGCCAGCAGTTCCCTAATGAGTACTGAAGCTTTCTTT. This codes for CASSSLMSTEAFF.